This passage covers 15 T cell receptor beta chains from one sample sequenced in a study of blood T cell repertoires in COVID-19. Clones were sequenced by immunoSEQ multiplex PCR, and TCRdb holds only the in-frame ones, with some missing. The repertoire holds tens of thousands of clones, roughly four fifths seen once, with 40% to 50% in the top ten. The sequencing input was peripheral blood. The receptors were sampled from a man at least 80 years old with active or convalescent COVID-19.

This clone was detected once. The chain combines TRBV6-5 with TRBJ1-1; maybe TRBD1 (6 bases). The length of the CDR3 is 13 residues. With 7 bases removed from V and 1 base from J, the gap between germline ends came to 10 bases. CDR1 and CDR2 from the germline V gene are MNHEY and SVGAGI. The chain's CDR3 is CASKKTGNTEAFF. The CDR3 bases are TGTGCCAGCAAAAAGACAGGGAACACTGAAGCTTTCTTT.

The chain couples TRBV27 to TRBJ2-5; 14 bases map to TRBD2. This CDR3 has 15 amino acids. Germline CDR1 and CDR2: MNHEY and SMNVEV (reference sequence). The V segment lost 8 bases and the J segment 7 bases; nucleotides outside the gene matches: 9. The CDR3 reads CASGLAGGIPGTQYF. The CDR3 coding sequence is TGTGCCAGCGGACTAGCGGGAGGTATCCCCGGGACCCAGTACTTC.

There are a few counts of this clone. The rearrangement links TRBV4-1 to TRBJ1-4; no reliable D call. CDR1 is MGHRA and CDR2 is YSYEKL in the germline V gene. The CDR3 consists of 15 residues. Trimming removed 1 base at V and 4 bases at J, with 10 bases between. CDR3 residues: CASSQGRQDNEKLFF. The CDR3 bases are TGCGCCAGCAGCCAAGGTCGGCAGGATAATGAAAAACTGTTTTTT.

This clone was seen a single time. The V gene is TRBV19, the J gene TRBJ1-2, with D maybe TRBD1 (6 bases). The length of the CDR3 is 13 residues. Germline-derived CDR1 and CDR2 are LNHDA and SQIVND (reference sequence). Trimming took off 7 bases at V and 4 bases at J, with 13 bases between the two ends. CDR3 loop: CASNPTDSYGYTF. The CDR3 region has the DNA TGTGCCAGTAATCCGACGGACAGCTATGGCTACACCTTC.

This chain joins TRBV25-1 and TRBJ1-2, with a tentative D call TRBD1 (6 bases). Trimming removed 5 bases at V and 1 base at J, with 11 bases between. This CDR3 spans 14 amino acids. CDR1 and CDR2 (germline): MGHDK, SYGVNS. CDR3 DNA: TGTGCCAGCAGTCGATTAGGGGGTAACTATGGCTACACCTTC. Protein sequence: CASSRLGGNYGYTF.

This clone occurred a few times. V usage is TRBV28 and J usage is TRBJ1-2, with 11 bases fitting TRBD1. The ends lost 4 bases at V and 6 bases at J; junction bases unmatched: 13. Germline V gives CDR1 MDHEN, CDR2 SYDVKM. The CDR3 length is 17 residues. CDR3 nucleotide sequence: TGTGCCAGCAGTTCCCTTACTTTGGACAGGGGGCGCGATGGCTACACCTTC. This sequence encodes CASSSLTLDRGRDGYTF.

The chain combines TRBV6-2 or TRBV6-3 with TRBJ2-5, with 7 bases matching TRBD2. Per the germline V gene, CDR1 is MNHEY and CDR2 is SVGEGT. This CDR3 spans 13 amino acids. V lost 7 bases, J lost 4 bases, and 6 bases stayed unmatched. The CDR3 region is CASIPSGGETQYF. CDR3 nucleotides: TGTGCCAGCATCCCTTCGGGAGGAGAGACCCAGTACTTC.

This chain connects TRBV7-2 to TRBJ2-3; D may be TRBD1 (6 bases). Trimming shortened V by 5 bases and J by 9 bases, and 18 bases separated the two germline ends. The germline CDR1 and CDR2 sequences are SGHTA and FQGNSA. This CDR3 has 14 amino acids. The CDR3 loop is CASSLRQVEGTQYF. The CDR3 coding sequence is TGTGCCAGCAGCCTTAGACAGGTCGAAGGGACGCAGTATTTT. Based on the CDR3 plus reference TRBV7-2 and TRBJ2-3, the full variable domain is GAGVSQSPSNKVTEKGKDVELRCDPISGHTALYWYRQSLGQGLEFLIYFQGNSAPDKSGLPSDRFSAERTGGSVSTLTIQRTQQEDSAVYLCASSLRQVEGTQYFGPGTRLTVL.

The genes are TRBV4-3 and TRBJ1-1, with TRBD1 matching over 7 bases. This CDR3 spans 17 amino acids. CDR1 is LGHNA and CDR2 is YSLEER in the germline V gene. Trimming cost V 0 bases and J 3 bases; bases outside gene matches: 10. The CDR3 DNA reads as TGCGCCAGCAGCCAAGAATTCGGCGACAGGGATCACACTGAAGCTTTCTTT. Translated, it gives CASSQEFGDRDHTEAFF.

The gene calls are TRBV28 and TRBJ2-1; maybe TRBD2 (5 bases). This CDR3 comprises 16 residues. The V and J ends lost 6 bases and 0 bases respectively, with 15 bases between them. Per germline, CDR1 MDHEN and CDR2 SYDVKM. The CDR3 region is CASSYPPSGSYNEQFF. The CDR3 region has the DNA TGTGCCAGCAGCTACCCCCCAAGCGGCTCCTACAATGAGCAGTTCTTC.

The chain carries TRBV6-1 and TRBJ2-5; D is perhaps TRBD1 (6 bases). CDR1 is MNHNS, CDR2 SASEGT, per germline. The CDR3 consists of 15 residues. The V end lost 3 bases, the J end lost 7 bases, and 18 bases lay between the germline ends. The CDR3, as DNA: TGTGCCAGCAGTGATAGGATACAGGGCCAGGGGACCCAGTACTTC. The encoded protein is CASSDRIQGQGTQYF.

V is TRBV11-1 and J is TRBJ2-1; D may be TRBD1 (6 bases). Looked up from germline, CDR1 is SGHAT and CDR2 is FQDESV (reference sequence). Between the trimmed V and J ends, which lost 8 bases and 7 bases, there was a span of 18 bases. This CDR3 is built from 14 residues. CDR3 nucleotides: TGTGCCAGCGCGAGGGGGAGAGTCAGAAATGAGCAGTTCTTC. Residues: CASARGRVRNEQFF.

The chain is built from TRBV6-1 and TRBJ1-4; 7 bases fit TRBD1. The germline gives CDR1 MNHNS, CDR2 SASEGT. The CDR3 covers 13 residues. V shed 3 bases, J shed 10 bases, and the junction held 5 bases outside the gene matches. The DNA of the CDR3 is TGTGCCAGCAGTGACAGGGGGGACCGAAAACTGTTTTTT. Amino acids: CASSDRGDRKLFF.

CDR3 protein: CASSWRELNTEAFF. The CDR3 nucleotides are TGTGCCAGCAGCTGGAGAGAGTTGAACACTGAAGCTTTCTTT. The chain joins TRBV5-6 to TRBJ1-1, with unresolved D. V lost 3 bases and J 0 bases, leaving 9 bases between the germline ends. CDR3 length equals 14 residues. Per germline, CDR1 SGHDT and CDR2 YYEEEE.

This chain links TRBV9 with TRBJ1-3; maybe TRBD1 (5 bases). Trimming removed 0 bases at V and 4 bases at J, with 14 bases between. Germline CDR1 and CDR2: SGDLS and YYNGEE. The CDR3 is 16 amino acids. In DNA, the CDR3 is TGTGCCAGCAGCGTAGGCGTCAGGGCCTCCGGAAACACCATATATTTT. It specifies CASSVGVRASGNTIYF.